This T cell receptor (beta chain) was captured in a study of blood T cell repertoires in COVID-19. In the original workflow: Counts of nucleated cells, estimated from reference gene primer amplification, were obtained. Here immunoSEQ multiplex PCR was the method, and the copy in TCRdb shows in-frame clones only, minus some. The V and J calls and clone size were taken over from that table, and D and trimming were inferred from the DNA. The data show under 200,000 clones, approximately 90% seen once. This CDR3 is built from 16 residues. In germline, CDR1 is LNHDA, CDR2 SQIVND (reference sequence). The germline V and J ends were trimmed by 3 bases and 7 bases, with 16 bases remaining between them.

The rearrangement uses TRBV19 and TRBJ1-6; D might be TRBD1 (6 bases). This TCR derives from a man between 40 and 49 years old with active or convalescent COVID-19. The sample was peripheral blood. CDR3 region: CASSMGGGYMNSPLHF. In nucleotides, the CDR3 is TGTGCCAGTAGTATGGGAGGGGGTTATATGAATTCACCCCTCCACTTT.